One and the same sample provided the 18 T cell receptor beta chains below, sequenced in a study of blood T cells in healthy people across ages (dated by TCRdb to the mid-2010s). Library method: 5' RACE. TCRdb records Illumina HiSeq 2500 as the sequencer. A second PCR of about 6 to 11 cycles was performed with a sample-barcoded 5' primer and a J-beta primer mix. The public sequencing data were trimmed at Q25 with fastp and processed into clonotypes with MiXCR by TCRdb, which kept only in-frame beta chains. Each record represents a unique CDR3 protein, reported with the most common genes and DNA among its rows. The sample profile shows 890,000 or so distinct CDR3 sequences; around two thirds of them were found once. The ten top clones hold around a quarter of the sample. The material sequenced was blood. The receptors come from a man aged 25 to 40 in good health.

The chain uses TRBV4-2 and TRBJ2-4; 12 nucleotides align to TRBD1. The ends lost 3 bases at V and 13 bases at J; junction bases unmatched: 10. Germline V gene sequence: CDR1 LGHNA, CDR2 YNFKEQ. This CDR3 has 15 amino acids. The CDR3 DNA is TGTGCCAGCAGCCAGCCGGGACAGGGGGCTCAGGAGCAGTACTTC. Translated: CASSQPGQGAQEQYF.

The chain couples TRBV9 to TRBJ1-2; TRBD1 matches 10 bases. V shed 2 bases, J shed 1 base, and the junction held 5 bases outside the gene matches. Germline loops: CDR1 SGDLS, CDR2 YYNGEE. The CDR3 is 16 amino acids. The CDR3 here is CASSVRDRGFNYGYTF. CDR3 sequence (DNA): TGTGCCAGCAGCGTCCGGGACAGGGGATTTAACTATGGCTACACCTTC.

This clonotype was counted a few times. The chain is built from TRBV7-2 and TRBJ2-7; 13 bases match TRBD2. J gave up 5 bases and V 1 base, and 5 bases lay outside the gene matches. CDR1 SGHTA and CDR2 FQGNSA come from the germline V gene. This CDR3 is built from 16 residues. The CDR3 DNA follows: TGTGCCAGCAGCTTAGGGGGCGGGACTAGCGGGGACGAGCAGTACTTC. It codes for CASSLGGGTSGDEQYF.

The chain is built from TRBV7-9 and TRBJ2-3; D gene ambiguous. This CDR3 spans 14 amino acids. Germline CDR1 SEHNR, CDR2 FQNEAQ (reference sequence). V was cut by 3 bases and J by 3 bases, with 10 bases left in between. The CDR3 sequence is CASSFASYTDTQYF. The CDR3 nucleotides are TGTGCCAGCAGCTTTGCAAGTTATACAGATACGCAGTATTTT.

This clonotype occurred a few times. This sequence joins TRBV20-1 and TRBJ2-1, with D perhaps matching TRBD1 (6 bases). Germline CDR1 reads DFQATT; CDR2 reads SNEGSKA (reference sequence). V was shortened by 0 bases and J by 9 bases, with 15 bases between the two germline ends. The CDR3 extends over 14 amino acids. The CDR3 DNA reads TGCAGTGCTAGAGATATGGGCAGGGGAGTTGAGCAGTTCTTC. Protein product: CSARDMGRGVEQFF.

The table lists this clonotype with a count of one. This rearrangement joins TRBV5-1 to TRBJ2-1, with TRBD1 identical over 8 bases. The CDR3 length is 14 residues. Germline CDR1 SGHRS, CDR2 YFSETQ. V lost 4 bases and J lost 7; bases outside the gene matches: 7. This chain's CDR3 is CASSQGQGENEQFF. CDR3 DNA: TGCGCCAGCAGCCAAGGACAGGGAGAAAATGAGCAGTTCTTC.

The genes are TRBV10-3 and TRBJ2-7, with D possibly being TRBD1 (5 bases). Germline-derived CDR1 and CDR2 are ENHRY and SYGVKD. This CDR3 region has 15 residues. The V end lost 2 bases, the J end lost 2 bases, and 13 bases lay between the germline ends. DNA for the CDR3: TGTGCCATCAGTGAGGCAGGGTTAGGGCCCTACGAGCAGTACTTC. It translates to CAISEAGLGPYEQYF.

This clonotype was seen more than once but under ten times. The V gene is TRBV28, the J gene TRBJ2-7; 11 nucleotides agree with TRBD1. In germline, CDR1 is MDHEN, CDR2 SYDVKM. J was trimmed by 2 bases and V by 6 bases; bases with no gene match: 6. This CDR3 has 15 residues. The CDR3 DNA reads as TGTGCCAGCAGCACCGGGACAGGGGGTCCCTACGAGCAGTACTTC. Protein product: CASSTGTGGPYEQYF.

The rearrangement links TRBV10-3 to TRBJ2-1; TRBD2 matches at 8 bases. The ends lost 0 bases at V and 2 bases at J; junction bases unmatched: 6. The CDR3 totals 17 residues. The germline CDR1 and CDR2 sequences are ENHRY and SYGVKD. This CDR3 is CAISESSGGLPYNEQFF. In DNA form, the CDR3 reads TGTGCCATCAGTGAGTCGAGCGGGGGACTTCCCTACAATGAGCAGTTCTTC.

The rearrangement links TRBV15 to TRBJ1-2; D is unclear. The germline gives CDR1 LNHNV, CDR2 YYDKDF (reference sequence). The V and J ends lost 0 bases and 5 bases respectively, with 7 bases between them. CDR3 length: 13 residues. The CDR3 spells CATSRESAYGYTF. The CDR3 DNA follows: TGTGCCACCAGCAGAGAGTCAGCTTATGGCTACACCTTC.

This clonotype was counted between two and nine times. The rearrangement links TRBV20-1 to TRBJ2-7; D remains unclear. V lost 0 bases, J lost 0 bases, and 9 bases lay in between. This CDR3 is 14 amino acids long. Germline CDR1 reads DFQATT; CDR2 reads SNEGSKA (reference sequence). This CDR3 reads CSARDLSGSYEQYF. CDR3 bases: TGCAGTGCTAGAGATCTCTCCGGCTCCTACGAGCAGTACTTC.

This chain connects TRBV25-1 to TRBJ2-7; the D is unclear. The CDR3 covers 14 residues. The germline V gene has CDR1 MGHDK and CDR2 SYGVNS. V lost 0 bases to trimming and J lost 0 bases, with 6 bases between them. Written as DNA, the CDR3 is TGTGCCAGCAGTGAATATGCGAGCTCCTACGAGCAGTACTTC. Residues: CASSEYASSYEQYF.

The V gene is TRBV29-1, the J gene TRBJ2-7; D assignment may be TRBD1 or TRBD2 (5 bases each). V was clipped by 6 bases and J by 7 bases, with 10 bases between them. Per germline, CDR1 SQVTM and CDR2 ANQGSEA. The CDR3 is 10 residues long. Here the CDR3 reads CSVQDFEQYF. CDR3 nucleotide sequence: TGCAGCGTACAGGACTTTGAGCAGTACTTC.

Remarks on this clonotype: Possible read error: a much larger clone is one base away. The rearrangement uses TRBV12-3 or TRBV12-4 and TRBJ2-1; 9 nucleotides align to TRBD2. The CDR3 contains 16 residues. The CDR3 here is CASSLAERGVGNGQFF. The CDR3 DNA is TGTGCCAGCAGTTTAGCGGAGCGGGGGGTTGGAAATGGGCAGTTCTTC.

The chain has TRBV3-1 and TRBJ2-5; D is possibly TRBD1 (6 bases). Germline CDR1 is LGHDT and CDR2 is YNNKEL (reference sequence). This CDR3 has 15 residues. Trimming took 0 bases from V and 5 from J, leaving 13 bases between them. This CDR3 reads CASSQDKGGWETQYF. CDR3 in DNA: TGTGCCAGCAGCCAAGATAAAGGGGGTTGGGAGACCCAGTACTTC.

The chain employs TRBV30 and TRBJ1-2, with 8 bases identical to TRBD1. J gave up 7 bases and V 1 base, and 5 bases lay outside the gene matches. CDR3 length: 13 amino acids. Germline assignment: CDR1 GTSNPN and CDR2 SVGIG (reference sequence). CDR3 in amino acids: CAWSEGTGPGYTF. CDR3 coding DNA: TGTGCCTGGAGTGAAGGGACAGGTCCTGGCTACACCTTC.

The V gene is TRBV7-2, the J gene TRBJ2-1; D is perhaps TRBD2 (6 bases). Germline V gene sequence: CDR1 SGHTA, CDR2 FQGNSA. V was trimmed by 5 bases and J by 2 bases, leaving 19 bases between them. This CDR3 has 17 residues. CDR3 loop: CASSPSRSGPAYNEQFF. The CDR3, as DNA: TGTGCCAGCAGCCCCAGTAGGAGCGGGCCAGCCTACAATGAGCAGTTCTTC.

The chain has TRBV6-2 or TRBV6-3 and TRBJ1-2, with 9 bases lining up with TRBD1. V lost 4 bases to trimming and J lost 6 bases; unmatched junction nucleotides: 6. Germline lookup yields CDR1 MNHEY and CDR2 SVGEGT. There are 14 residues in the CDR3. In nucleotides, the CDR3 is TGTGCCAGCAGTTTCACAGGGGGCGGCGATGGCTACACCTTC. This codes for CASSFTGGGDGYTF.